The T cell receptor (beta chain) under discussion was sequenced for a study of molecular identifiers for immune sequencing clone quantification. Findings and caveats of the study: In cases of identical TCR molecules sharing a barcode, highly expanded clone sizes could be underestimated.

V was clipped by 2 bases and J by 2 bases, with 12 bases between them. Germline V lookup: CDR1 MNHEY, CDR2 SVGAGI. The CDR3 sequence is 15 residues long. This clonotype occurred many times. The antigen is not known. TCRdb re-analysed the PCR reads in MiXCR, keeping a single row per CDR3 protein. The sample shows about 640,000 distinct CDR3 sequences, 15% to 20% of them seen only once. Material for sequencing was naive CD8+ T cells from blood, with Jurkat cell RNA spiked in. The subset denotes: FACS-sorted CD8+CD4-CCR7+CD45RA+ naive T cells. The source is a human donor in good health. Some libraries in this study had Jurkat cell RNA spiked in. The rearrangement links TRBV6-5 to TRBJ1-1; weak D call: TRBD1 (5 bases). The CDR3 bases are TGTGCCAGCAGTTACCGGGGAGGGGCAAACACTGAAGCTTTCTTT. Translation: CASSYRGGANTEAFF.